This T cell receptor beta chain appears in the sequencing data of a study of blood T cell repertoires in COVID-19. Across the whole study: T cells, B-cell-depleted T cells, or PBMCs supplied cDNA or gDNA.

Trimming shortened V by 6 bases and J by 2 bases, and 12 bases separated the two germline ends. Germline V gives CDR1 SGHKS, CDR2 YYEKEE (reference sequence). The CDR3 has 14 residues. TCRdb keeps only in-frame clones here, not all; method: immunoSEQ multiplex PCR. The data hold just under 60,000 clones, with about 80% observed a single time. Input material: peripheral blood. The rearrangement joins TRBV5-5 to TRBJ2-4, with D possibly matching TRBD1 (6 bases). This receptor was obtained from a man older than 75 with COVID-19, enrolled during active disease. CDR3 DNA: TGTGCCAGCAACCCTGGACAGCCCAAAAACATTCAGTACTTC. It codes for CASNPGQPKNIQYF.